The 31 T cell receptor beta chains presented below share a single source sample, sequenced in a study of OX40 agonist ivuxolimab in advanced cancers. The protocol used for the library was the immunoSEQ multiplex PCR assay. As stored in TCRdb, this immuneACCESS dataset retains in-frame rearrangements with V and J assigned. A fraction of the clones does not appear; measured against another copy, unresolved V genes explain less than half of the discrepancy, and the remainder lacks a known reason. The sample data list tens of thousands of clones, and 70% to 90% of these were observed just once. The ten largest clones represent about 0.76% of the sample. This sample comprised CD4+ or CD8+ T cells sorted from blood, obtained in a trial of the OX40 agonist ivuxolimab. Receptors were obtained from an adult with an advanced solid tumor such as melanoma, head and neck, liver or kidney cancer.

The sample holds a few counts of this clone. V gene TRBV18 combines with J gene TRBJ1-2; D gene ambiguous. From germline, CDR1 is KGHSH and CDR2 LQKENI. V lost 0 bases to trimming and J lost 4 bases, with 9 bases between them. The CDR3 sequence is 14 residues long. CDR3 protein: CASSPPLASYGYTF. CDR3 DNA sequence: TGTGCCAGCTCACCACCCTTAGCCTCCTATGGCTACACCTTC.

The chain recombines TRBV5-4 with TRBJ2-3, with D possibly TRBD1 on 6 matching bases. Trimming took off 3 bases at V and 7 bases at J, with 9 bases between the two ends. CDR1 and CDR2 from the germline V gene are SGHNT and YYREEE (reference sequence). The CDR3 has 12 residues. The CDR3 here is CASSSQGNTQYF. In nucleotides, the CDR3 is TGTGCCAGCAGCTCACAGGGAAATACGCAGTATTTT.

In this sample, this clone turned up once. The chain couples TRBV4-2 to TRBJ2-3; possible D gene TRBD2, 5 bases. The V end lost 3 bases, the J end lost 0 bases, and 10 bases lay between the germline ends. The CDR3 consists of 15 residues. CDR1 is LGHNA and CDR2 is YNFKEQ in the germline V gene. CDR3 nucleotide sequence: TGTGCCAGCAGCCATGCGAGGGAGAGCACAGATACGCAGTATTTT. It encodes CASSHARESTDTQYF.

V is TRBV6-5 and J is TRBJ2-7; 7 positions agree with TRBD1. V was pared by 5 bases and J by 5 bases, with 6 bases of the junction left unmatched. CDR1 and CDR2 from the germline V gene are MNHEY and SVGAGI. There are 13 residues in the CDR3. The CDR3, as DNA: TGTGCCAGCAGTCGACAGGGTTTCGACGAGCAGTACTTC. The encoded protein is CASSRQGFDEQYF.

The chain links TRBV9 to TRBJ1-1; D not certain. CDR3 length equals 14 residues. Between the trimmed V and J ends, which lost 0 bases and 7 bases, there was a span of 13 bases. From germline, CDR1 is SGDLS and CDR2 YYNGEE. The CDR3 DNA reads as TGTGCCAGCAGCGTAGATTCGAGGGTGGGTGAAGCTTTCTTT. Amino acids: CASSVDSRVGEAFF.

The chain recombines TRBV9 with TRBJ1-4; D not resolved. V lost 2 bases to trimming and J lost 4 bases, with 15 bases between them. CDR3 length: 16 residues. Per germline, CDR1 SGDLS and CDR2 YYNGEE. DNA for the CDR3: TGTGCCAGCAGCGTGGGTACGGGATCCAGTAATGAAAAACTGTTTTTT. This translates into CASSVGTGSSNEKLFF.

The chain's CDR3 is CASSLRIEFGARETQYF. CDR3 nucleotide sequence: TGCGCCAGCAGCTTGAGAATCGAGTTCGGGGCGAGAGAGACCCAGTACTTC. The genes are TRBV5-1 and TRBJ2-5; the D call may be TRBD1 or TRBD2 (5 bases each). CDR3 length equals 17 residues. Deletions cut 1 base from V and 4 bases from J, with 20 bases between. Germline-derived CDR1 and CDR2 are SGHRS and YFSETQ.

V gene TRBV19 combines with J gene TRBJ1-1, with D perhaps TRBD1 (6 bases). The V end was cut by 7 bases, the J end by 10 bases, with 13 bases between. This CDR3 has 11 residues. CDR1 and CDR2 (germline): LNHDA, SQIVND (reference sequence). The CDR3 is CASMGRGSAFF. For the CDR3, the DNA is TGTGCCAGTATGGGGAGGGGGTCAGCTTTCTTT.

V usage is TRBV15 and J usage is TRBJ1-2; no clear D gene. Trimming removed 0 bases from V and 3 bases from J, with 8 bases in between. CDR3 length equals 14 residues. Germline V gene sequence: CDR1 LNHNV, CDR2 YYDKDF (reference sequence). The CDR3 sequence: CATSRDLTDYGYTF. The CDR3 DNA sequence: TGTGCCACCAGCAGAGATCTTACTGACTATGGCTACACCTTC. The whole variable domain, remainder taken from reference TRBV15 and TRBJ1-2, is DAMVIQNPRYQVTQFGKPVTLSCSQTLNHNVMYWYQQKSSQAPKLLFHYYDKDFNNEADTPDNFQSRRPNTSFCFLDIRSPGLGDTAMYLCATSRDLTDYGYTFGSGTRLTVV.

The V and J genes are TRBV19 and TRBJ1-5; D not certain. CDR3 length equals 13 residues. Trimming left V 3 bases short and J 7 bases short, with 10 bases between. The V gene's germline CDR1 is LNHDA and CDR2 SQIVND (reference sequence). The DNA of the CDR3 is TGTGCCAGTAGTATGGCCCTCGGGCAGCCCCAGCATTTT. This gives the protein CASSMALGQPQHF.

The chain joins TRBV10-3 to TRBJ1-2, with D maybe TRBD1 (5 bases). CDR1 is ENHRY, CDR2 SYGVKD, per germline. Trimming left V 6 bases short and J 5 bases short, with 16 bases between. This CDR3 has 14 amino acids. CDR3 DNA sequence: TGTGCCATCAGATCCGGGACGGCTGGTTATGGCTACACCTTC. It translates to CAIRSGTAGYGYTF.

The chain recombines TRBV7-2 with TRBJ1-1; D may be TRBD1 (5 bases). The CDR3 is 16 residues long. Trimming removed 3 bases from V and 0 bases from J, with 14 bases in between. Germline CDR1 and CDR2: SGHTA and FQGNSA. CDR3 amino acids: CASSFSAGWMNTEAFF. DNA for the CDR3: TGTGCCAGCAGCTTCTCGGCAGGGTGGATGAACACTGAAGCTTTCTTT. Drawing the rest from reference TRBV7-2 and TRBJ1-1, the complete variable domain is GAGVSQSPSNKVTEKGKDVELRCDPISGHTALYWYRQSLGQGLEFLIYFQGNSAPDKSGLPSDRFSAERTGGSVSTLTIQRTQQEDSAVYLCASSFSAGWMNTEAFFGQGTRLTVV.

This clone was counted a few times. The genes are TRBV6-1 and TRBJ2-1, with a tentative D call TRBD2 (6 bases). The V end lost 7 bases, the J end lost 7 bases, and 17 bases lay between the germline ends. The CDR3 contains 14 residues. CDR1 and CDR2 (germline): MNHNS, SASEGT. CDR3 bases: TGTGCCAGCACCTACTCGGGAGCGTTGAATGAGCAGTTCTTC. This codes for CASTYSGALNEQFF.

The chain joins TRBV28 to TRBJ1-5, with D uncertain. Trimming removed 7 bases from V and 3 bases from J, with 7 bases in between. Per the germline V gene, CDR1 is MDHEN and CDR2 is SYDVKM. The length of the CDR3 is 12 residues. CDR3 in amino acids: CASTQDNQPQHF. The DNA of the CDR3 is TGTGCCAGCACCCAGGACAATCAGCCCCAGCATTTT. Full variable domain (outside the CDR3, taken from reference TRBV28 and TRBJ1-5): DVKVTQSSRYLVKRTGEKVFLECVQDMDHENMFWYRQDPGLGLRLIYFSYDVKMKEKGDIPEGYSVSREKKERFSLILESASTNQTSMYLCASTQDNQPQHFGDGTRLSIL.

V usage is TRBV11-3 and J usage is TRBJ2-7; D unresolved. The CDR3 has 13 amino acids. Trimming cost V 1 base and J 2 bases, with 6 bases left between them. CDR1 SGHNT and CDR2 YENEEA come from the germline V gene. This CDR3 is CASSLGSPYEQYF. The CDR3 DNA reads TGTGCCAGCAGCTTAGGGTCCCCCTACGAGCAGTACTTC.

The gene calls are TRBV4-3 and TRBJ1-2; perhaps TRBD1 as D (6 bases). Germline V gene data show CDR1 as LGHNA and CDR2 as YSLEER. Between the trimmed V and J ends, which lost 0 bases and 4 bases, there was a span of 12 bases. This CDR3 comprises 15 residues. The CDR3: CASSQDVGRGYGYTF. The CDR3 DNA is TGCGCCAGCAGCCAAGATGTCGGCAGGGGCTATGGCTACACCTTC.

The rearrangement uses TRBV4-1 and TRBJ1-6; unclear D gene. Deletions cut 5 bases from V and 7 bases from J, with 9 bases between. The CDR3 consists of 13 residues. Germline V CDR1 and CDR2: MGHRA, YSYEKL. This CDR3 reads CASSRIGNSPLHF. The CDR3 coding sequence is TGCGCCAGCAGCAGAATAGGGAATTCACCCCTCCACTTT.

V is TRBV7-2 and J is TRBJ2-3; 12 bases align to TRBD2. V was pared by 5 bases and J by 4 bases, with 7 bases of the junction left unmatched. The CDR3 has 16 amino acids. CDR1 is SGHTA and CDR2 is FQGNSA in the germline V gene. CDR3 nucleotides: TGTGCCAGCAGCGTACTACTAGCGGGGGGTGCAGATACGCAGTATTTT. As protein: CASSVLLAGGADTQYF.

This chain links TRBV27 with TRBJ2-2, with D perhaps matching TRBD2 (7 bases). Trimming left V 6 bases short and J 3 bases short, with 14 bases between. The CDR3 runs 15 residues. In germline, CDR1 is MNHEY, CDR2 SMNVEV (reference sequence). For the CDR3, the DNA is TGTGCCAGCAGCCTCTCGGGGGGCTACACCGGGGAGCTGTTTTTT. Translated: CASSLSGGYTGELFF.

V and J are TRBV5-1 and TRBJ2-1; 8 nucleotides agree with TRBD1. The trim removed 3 bases at V and 6 bases at J, leaving 2 bases unmatched. Per germline, CDR1 SGHRS and CDR2 YFSETQ. This CDR3 has 13 amino acids. The CDR3 region is CASSSGQGNEQFF. As DNA, the CDR3 is TGCGCCAGCAGCTCCGGACAGGGCAATGAGCAGTTCTTC.

The gene calls are TRBV27 and TRBJ1-1; D gene unclear. V was trimmed by 5 bases and J by 1 base, leaving 11 bases between them. The germline CDR1 and CDR2 sequences are MNHEY and SMNVEV (reference sequence). This CDR3 spans 14 amino acids. The CDR3 loop reads CASSRWDGNTEAFF. The CDR3 DNA reads TGTGCCAGCAGTAGGTGGGATGGGAACACTGAAGCTTTCTTT.

This clone was observed once. This rearrangement joins TRBV7-2 to TRBJ2-1; D might be TRBD1 or TRBD2, each matching 6 bases. The CDR3 loop spans 14 amino acids. CDR1 SGHTA and CDR2 FQGNSA come from the germline V gene. Trimming stripped 8 bases from V and 4 bases from J, with 15 bases between. As DNA, the CDR3 is TGTGCCAGCCGATGGGGGGCGCCTTACAATGAGCAGTTCTTC. Translation: CASRWGAPYNEQFF.

This chain links TRBV2 with TRBJ2-7, with D perhaps TRBD1 or TRBD2 (8 bases each). Trimming cost V 5 bases and J 2 bases, with 22 bases left between them. Germline V lookup: CDR1 SNHLY, CDR2 FYNNEI. The CDR3 length is 17 residues. The CDR3 DNA reads TGTGCCAGCAGTCGCTCAGGGGGCGGGAGGATCACCTACGAGCAGTACTTC. It is translated as CASSRSGGGRITYEQYF.

The chain employs TRBV30 and TRBJ1-1; D unresolved. The CDR3 sequence is 14 residues long. Trimming took off 2 bases at V and 3 bases at J, with 13 bases between the two ends. CDR1 is GTSNPN, CDR2 SVGIG, per germline (reference sequence). This CDR3 reads CAWSTGLADTEAFF. In DNA, the CDR3 is TGTGCCTGGAGTACCGGTTTAGCGGACACTGAAGCTTTCTTT. The full variable domain, with the rest looked up from reference TRBV30 and TRBJ1-1, is SQTIHQWPATLVQPVGSPLSLECTVEGTSNPNLYWYRQAAGRGLQLLFYSVGIGQISSEVPQNLSASRPQDRQFILSSKKLLLSDSGFYLCAWSTGLADTEAFFGQGTRLTVV.

The V call is TRBV11-2, the J call TRBJ2-5; D is unclear. There are 17 residues in the CDR3. The V end lost 3 bases, the J end lost 8 bases, and 25 bases lay between the germline ends. In germline, CDR1 is SGHAT, CDR2 FQNNGV. The chain's CDR3 is CASSFGYGGNYERTQYF. As DNA, the CDR3 is TGTGCCAGCAGCTTCGGATACGGCGGTAATTACGAGAGAACCCAGTACTTC.

The chain has TRBV6-6 and TRBJ2-5, with unresolved D. Germline CDR1 MNHNY, CDR2 SVGAGI (reference sequence). Trimming cost V 6 bases and J 5 bases, with 7 bases left between them. The CDR3 loop spans 11 amino acids. CDR3 in DNA: TGTGCCAGCAGCCATACGGAGACCCAGTACTTC. Amino acid sequence: CASSHTETQYF.

This clone was seen a single time. One end of the junction fails to match germline, which may point to a read error. The chain combines TRBV5-1 with TRBJ2-2; D gene uncertain. Germline V gives CDR1 SGHRS, CDR2 YFSETQ. CDR3 size: 14 residues. The CDR3 loop reads CASCLASNTGELFF. The CDR3 DNA reads as TGTGCCAGCTGTTTGGCGTCGAACACCGGGGAGCTGTTTTTT.

This chain links TRBV5-1 with TRBJ2-7, with a possible D match to TRBD1 (6 bases). Germline CDR1 reads SGHRS; CDR2 reads YFSETQ. The V gene lost 4 bases and the J gene lost 4 bases, with 12 bases spanning the gap. The CDR3 has 13 amino acids. The CDR3 DNA is TGCGCCAGCAGCCGAGGGGGAGAATACGAGCAGTACTTC. Encoded protein: CASSRGGEYEQYF.

By its share, this clone is medium-sized. The gene calls are TRBV6-1 and TRBJ2-7; D gene unclear. This CDR3 spans 11 amino acids. V dropped 0 bases and J dropped 4 bases, with 1 base sitting between them. Germline loops: CDR1 MNHNS, CDR2 SASEGT. CDR3 sequence reads: CASSEAYEQYF. The CDR3 region has the DNA TGTGCCAGCAGTGAAGCTTACGAGCAGTACTTC.

The rearrangement links TRBV6-1 to TRBJ2-3; no reliable D call. The CDR3 covers 13 residues. Trimming removed 5 bases at V and 2 bases at J, with 8 bases between. CDR1 is MNHNS and CDR2 is SASEGT in the germline V gene. CDR3: CASSRSTTDTQYF. The CDR3 region has the DNA TGTGCCAGCAGTAGGTCCACCACAGATACGCAGTATTTT.

This chain links TRBV27 with TRBJ2-7; 8 bases match TRBD1. Germline V gene data show CDR1 as MNHEY and CDR2 as SMNVEV (reference sequence). CDR3 size: 16 residues. The junction had 12 bases not matched to a gene; V was cut back by 4 bases and J by 4 bases. The CDR3: CASSSTGEKSPYEQYF. CDR3 DNA sequence: TGTGCCAGCAGTTCGACAGGGGAAAAATCGCCTTACGAGCAGTACTTC.